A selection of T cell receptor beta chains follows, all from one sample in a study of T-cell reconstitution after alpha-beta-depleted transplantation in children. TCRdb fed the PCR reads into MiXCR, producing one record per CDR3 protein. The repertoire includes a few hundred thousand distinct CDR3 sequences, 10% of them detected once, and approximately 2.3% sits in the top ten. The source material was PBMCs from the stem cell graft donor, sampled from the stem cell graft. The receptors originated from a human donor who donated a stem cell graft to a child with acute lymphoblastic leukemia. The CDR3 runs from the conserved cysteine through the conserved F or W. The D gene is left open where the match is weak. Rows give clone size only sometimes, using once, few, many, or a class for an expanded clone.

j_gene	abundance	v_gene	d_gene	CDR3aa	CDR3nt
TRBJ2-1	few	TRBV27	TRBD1	CASSLTGGNYNEQFF	TGTGCCAGCAGTTTAACAGGGGGGAACTACAATGAGCAGTTCTTC
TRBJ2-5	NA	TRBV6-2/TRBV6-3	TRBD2	CASSYGRLAGGGEETQYF	TGTGCCAGCAGTTACGGTCGACTAGCGGGAGGGGGCGAAGAGACCCAGTACTTC
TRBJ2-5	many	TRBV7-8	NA	CLTTRGTGNLETQYF	TGTCTCACAACCCGAGGGACGGGGAATTTGGAGACCCAGTACTTC
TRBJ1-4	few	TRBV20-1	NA	CSARPVATNEKLFF	TGCAGTGCTAGACCGGTTGCAACTAATGAAAAACTGTTTTTT
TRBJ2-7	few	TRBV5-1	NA	CASSTRQGHPPSYEQYF	TGCGCCAGCAGCACCCGCCAGGGACATCCTCCATCCTACGAGCAGTACTTC
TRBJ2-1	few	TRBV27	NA	CASSRREWDNEQFF	TGTGCCAGCTCTCGACGGGAGTGGGACAATGAGCAGTTCTTC
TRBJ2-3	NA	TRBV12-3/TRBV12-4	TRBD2	CASSQLAGGRKIDTQYF	TGTGCCAGCAGCCAACTAGCGGGAGGGCGAAAGATAGATACGCAGTATTTT
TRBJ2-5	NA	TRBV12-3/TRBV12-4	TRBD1	CASSFLGRDSVWETQYF	TGTGCCAGCAGTTTTCTGGGCCGGGACAGCGTTTGGGAGACCCAGTACTTC
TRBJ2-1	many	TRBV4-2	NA	CASSQEVSHEQFF	TGTGCCAGCAGCCAAGAGGTTTCCCATGAGCAGTTCTTC
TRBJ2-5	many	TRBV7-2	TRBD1	CASSLVFGTGMETQYF	TGTGCCAGCAGCTTAGTTTTCGGGACAGGGATGGAGACCCAGTACTTC
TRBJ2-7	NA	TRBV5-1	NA	CASSSRDPYEQYF	TGCGCCAGCAGCTCCCGTGACCCCTACGAGCAGTACTTC
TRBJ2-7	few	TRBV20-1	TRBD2	CSASGREYEQYF	TGCAGTGCTAGCGGGAGGGAGTACGAGCAGTACTTC
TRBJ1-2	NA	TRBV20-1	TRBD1	CSAPSDRGGYGYTF	TGCAGTGCTCCGTCGGACAGGGGAGGCTATGGCTACACCTTC
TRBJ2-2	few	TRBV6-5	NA	CASSYSTDTGELFF	TGTGCCAGCAGTTACTCGACGGACACCGGGGAGCTGTTTTTT
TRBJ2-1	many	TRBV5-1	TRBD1	CASKFGTAYNEQFF	TGCGCCAGCAAATTCGGGACAGCCTACAATGAGCAGTTCTTC
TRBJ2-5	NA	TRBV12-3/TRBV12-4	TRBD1	CTSSQTATGVNHQETQYF	TGTACCAGCAGCCAGACAGCCACAGGGGTCAACCACCAAGAGACCCAGTACTTC
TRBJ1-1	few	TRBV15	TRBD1	CATSRGGQHNTEAFF	TGTGCCACCAGCCGAGGGGGACAGCATAACACTGAAGCTTTCTTT
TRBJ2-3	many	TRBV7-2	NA	CASSLNAASTDTQYF	TGTGCCAGCAGCTTAAACGCAGCTAGCACAGATACGCAGTATTTT
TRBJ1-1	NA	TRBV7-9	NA	CASSFLQGMNTEAFF	TGTGCCAGCAGCTTCCTACAGGGTATGAACACTGAAGCTTTCTTT
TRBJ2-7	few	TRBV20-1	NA	CSARKDSTYEQYF	TGCAGTGCTAGAAAGGACTCTACCTACGAGCAGTACTTC
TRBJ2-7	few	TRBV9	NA	CASSPDTLTHYEQYF	TGTGCCAGCAGCCCTGACACCCTGACCCACTACGAGCAGTACTTC
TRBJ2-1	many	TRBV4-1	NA	CASSQDRESYNEQFF	TGCGCCAGCAGCCAAGACCGGGAGAGCTACAATGAGCAGTTCTTC
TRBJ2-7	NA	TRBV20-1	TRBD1	CSASSGTGSYEQYF	TGCAGTGCCTCCTCCGGGACAGGTTCCTACGAGCAGTACTTC
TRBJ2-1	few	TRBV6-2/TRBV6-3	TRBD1	CASSYRLRTGAFFNEQFF	TGTGCCAGCAGTTACCGACTAAGGACAGGGGCCTTTTTCAATGAGCAGTTCTTC
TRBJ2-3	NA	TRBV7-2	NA	CASSLGHTSTDTQYF	TGTGCCAGCAGCTTAGGACACACTAGCACAGATACGCAGTATTTT
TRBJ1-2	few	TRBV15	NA	CATSRDRAGYGYTF	TGTGCCACCAGCAGAGATCGGGCAGGCTATGGCTACACCTTC
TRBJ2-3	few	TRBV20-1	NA	CSARVLSTDTQYF	TGCAGTGCTAGAGTTTTAAGTACAGATACGCAGTATTTT
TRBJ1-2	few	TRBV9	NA	CASSKPGNYGYTF	TGTGCCAGCAGTAAGCCGGGTAACTATGGCTACACCTTC
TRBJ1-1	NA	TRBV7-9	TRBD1	CASSPTGGLAEAFF	TGTGCCAGCAGCCCGACAGGGGGCTTGGCTGAAGCTTTCTTT
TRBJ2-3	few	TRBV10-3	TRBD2	CAISAAPALAGDNTQYF	TGTGCCATCAGTGCGGCCCCAGCACTAGCGGGGGACAATACGCAGTATTTT
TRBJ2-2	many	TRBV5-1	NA	CASSPTGARWGNTGELFF	TGCGCCAGCAGCCCCACCGGGGCACGTTGGGGTAACACCGGGGAGCTGTTTTTT
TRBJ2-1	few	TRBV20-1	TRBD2	CSASGRVPSYNEQFF	TGCAGTGCTAGCGGGAGGGTACCCTCCTACAATGAGCAGTTCTTC
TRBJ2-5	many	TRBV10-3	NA	CAIGRSQETQYF	TGTGCCATCGGACGGTCCCAAGAGACCCAGTACTTC
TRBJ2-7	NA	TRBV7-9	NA	CASSWTQIGHEQYF	TGTGCCAGCAGCTGGACTCAGATCGGCCACGAGCAGTACTTC
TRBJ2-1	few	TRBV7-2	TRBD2	CASSGTYSGSSQFF	TGTGCCAGCAGCGGAACCTATAGCGGGAGCTCCCAGTTCTTC
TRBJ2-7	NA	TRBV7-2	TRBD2	CASSLESGNSEQYF	TGTGCCAGCAGCTTAGAAAGCGGGAACTCCGAGCAGTACTTC
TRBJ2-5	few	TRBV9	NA	CASSAKIRGQETQYF	TGTGCCAGCAGCGCGAAAATCAGGGGCCAAGAGACCCAGTACTTC
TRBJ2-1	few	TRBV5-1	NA	CASSPAVLGPTNEQFF	TGCGCCAGCAGCCCAGCCGTTCTCGGGCCGACCAATGAGCAGTTCTTC
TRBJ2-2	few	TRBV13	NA	CASSPLGPDLAGELFF	TGTGCCAGCAGCCCCCTGGGACCTGACCTGGCCGGGGAGCTGTTTTTT
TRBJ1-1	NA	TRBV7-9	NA	CASSSGTSPEAFF	TGTGCCAGCAGCTCCGGCACATCCCCTGAAGCTTTCTTT